Sequencing of this T cell receptor beta chain was carried out in a study of shared clonotypes between healthy human individuals. In regard to this clone: Antigen unknown.

CD8 cells classed as naive were CD45RO-negative and positively selected for CCR7, excluding terminally differentiated effector memory CD45RA+ cells. Only Caucasian adults living in Nashville, Tennessee served as donors. General study results and limits: The expectation was that sequencing depth would affect clonotype sharing among donors. Among several donors, approximately 5% of naive CD4 clonotypes were found in common.

Sequencing was performed with immunoSEQ multiplex PCR; in TCRdb, only in-frame clones are kept and a portion is missing. Among around 2,000,000 clones listed, roughly 95% were seen once. The sequence came from a man between 18 and 29 years old in good health. The sample taken for sequencing was naive CD8+ T cells sorted from blood.

CDR3 sequence (DNA): TGTGCCAGCAGCGTAGGTGCGTATGGAGATACGCAGTATTTT. Protein product: CASSVGAYGDTQYF. V and J are TRBV9 and TRBJ2-3; D unclear. Per germline, CDR1 SGDLS and CDR2 YYNGEE. This CDR3 region has 14 residues. With 0 bases removed from V and 5 bases from J, the gap between germline ends came to 10 bases.